Below, 23 T cell receptor beta chains from the same sample are listed, as sequenced in a study of cytomegalovirus exposure and HLA in healthy donors. In the PCR, 60 Vbeta and 13 Jbeta primers were used. Sequencing used immunoSEQ multiplex PCR; TCRdb keeps in-frame clones, though not all of them. Here the sample spans 150,000 to 200,000 clones, 70% to 80% being singletons. Source material: PBMCs. Receptors originate from a woman aged 50 to 65 in good health and CMV-seronegative.

The J gene is TRBJ1-3, the V gene TRBV6-1; possible D gene TRBD1, 5 bases. CDR3 size: 15 residues. Trimming removed 4 bases at V and 1 base at J, with 11 bases between. The germline gives CDR1 MNHNS, CDR2 SASEGT. Here the CDR3 reads CASSAYQGSGNTIYF. For the CDR3, the DNA is TGTGCCAGCAGTGCGTACCAGGGATCTGGAAACACCATATATTTT.

The chain carries TRBV4-2 and TRBJ2-6, with 7 bases matching TRBD1. V was clipped by 1 base and J by 0 bases; unmatched bases: 12. This CDR3 is 20 amino acids long. Per the germline V gene, CDR1 is LGHNA and CDR2 is YNFKEQ. CDR3 protein: CASSQVTGTGVGSGANVLTF. The DNA of the CDR3 is TGTGCCAGCAGCCAAGTTACTGGTACAGGGGTGGGCTCTGGGGCCAACGTCCTGACTTTC.

Notes on this clone: An end of the junction differs from the germline gene, which may be a read error. The chain couples TRBV7-7 to TRBJ2-2; D is unresolved. In germline, CDR1 is SSHAT, CDR2 FNYEAQ (reference sequence). This CDR3 spans 12 amino acids. As DNA, the CDR3 is TGTGCTAGCAGCCCAAACACCGGGGAGCTGTTTTTT. Translation: CASSPNTGELFF. The variable domain in full, completed from reference TRBV7-7 and TRBJ2-2, reads GAGVSQSPRYKVTKRGQDVTLRCDPISSHATLYWYQQALGQGPEFLTYFNYEAQPDKSGLPSDRFSAERPEGSISTLTIQRTEQRDSAMYRCASSPNTGELFFGEGSRLTVL.

The rearrangement links TRBV2 to TRBJ2-3, with TRBD2 matching 7 bases. J was trimmed by 1 base and V by 4 bases; bases with no gene match: 2. The CDR3 totals 14 residues. Germline V gene sequence: CDR1 SNHLY, CDR2 FYNNEI. The CDR3 sequence: CASSGTSRTDTQYF. The CDR3 DNA is TGTGCCAGCAGTGGGACTAGTCGCACAGATACGCAGTATTTT.

The J gene is TRBJ2-3, the V gene TRBV4-1; 8 positions agree with TRBD1. The CDR3 loop spans 15 amino acids. Per the germline V gene, CDR1 is MGHRA and CDR2 is YSYEKL. The V segment lost 2 bases and the J segment 5 bases; nucleotides outside the gene matches: 6. The CDR3 bases are TGCGCCAGCAGCCAAAGTCAGGGGGCTGGAGATACGCAGTATTTT. This translates into CASSQSQGAGDTQYF.

The genes are TRBV13 and TRBJ2-1, with TRBD2 as a possible D gene (6 bases). The CDR3 runs to 13 residues. The V and J ends lost 5 bases and 8 bases respectively, with 13 bases between them. Germline V lookup: CDR1 PRHDT, CDR2 FYEKMQ (reference sequence). CDR3: CASSPGLGDEQFF. Written as DNA, the CDR3 is TGTGCCAGCAGCCCGGGACTCGGCGATGAGCAGTTCTTC. The variable domain in full, completed from reference TRBV13 and TRBJ2-1, reads AAGVIQSPRHLIKEKRETATLKCYPIPRHDTVYWYQQGPGQDPQFLISFYEKMQSDKGSIPDRFSAQQFSDYHSELNMSSLELGDSALYFCASSPGLGDEQFFGPGTRLTVL.

V and J are TRBV30 and TRBJ1-1; unclear D gene. CDR3 length: 12 amino acids. Germline lookup yields CDR1 GTSNPN and CDR2 SVGIG (reference sequence). Trimming took off 4 bases at V and 1 base at J, with 7 bases between the two ends. The CDR3, as DNA: TGTGCCTGGAAAAACGGGAACACTGAAGCTTTCTTT. Encoded protein: CAWKNGNTEAFF.

This clone occurred a few times. The V and J genes are TRBV2 and TRBJ1-2; 7 bases align to TRBD1. Germline V gene lookup returns CDR1 SNHLY and CDR2 FYNNEI. The CDR3 consists of 14 residues. V trimming: 7 bases; J trimming: 3 bases; junction bases outside the gene matches: 8. The CDR3 bases are TGTGCCAGCACCCTACAGGGGTCGGACTATGGCTACACCTTC. It encodes CASTLQGSDYGYTF.

V is TRBV19 and J is TRBJ2-1; 9 nucleotides align to TRBD2. Germline V gene lookup returns CDR1 LNHDA and CDR2 SQIVND (reference sequence). This CDR3 comprises 14 residues. The V and J ends lost 2 bases and 9 bases, in that order; junction bases with no gene match: 5. The CDR3 DNA reads as TGTGCCAGTAGTATACTAGCGGGAAGGATTGAGCAGTTCTTC. Translating it yields CASSILAGRIEQFF.

V gene TRBV28 combines with J gene TRBJ1-5, with TRBD1 matching 10 bases. After removal of 2 bases from V and 6 bases from J, the junction contained 7 bases not matched to a gene. This CDR3 has 16 residues. CDR1 and CDR2 (germline): MDHEN, SYDVKM. The CDR3 sequence is CASSLPGTGVGQPQHF. CDR3 DNA: TGTGCCAGCAGTTTACCCGGGACAGGGGTCGGTCAGCCCCAGCATTTT.

This sequence joins TRBV21-1 and TRBJ2-7; the table names TRBD1, a call not compared with the DNA. TRBV21-1 constitutes a pseudogene. The CDR3 runs 15 residues. This CDR3 reads CASSKTDRGQDEQYF. The CDR3 bases are TGTGCCAGCAGCAAAACCGACAGGGGGCAGGACGAGCAGTACTTC.

This clone was observed a single time. J is TRBJ2-3 and V is TRBV9, with 8 bases fitting TRBD2. V gave up 3 bases and J gave up 2 bases; unmatched junction bases: 5. The CDR3 covers 15 residues. CDR1 SGDLS and CDR2 YYNGEE come from the germline V gene. CDR3 protein: CASSAFSGITDTQYF. In DNA, the CDR3 is TGTGCCAGCAGCGCGTTTAGCGGGATCACAGATACGCAGTATTTT.

The chain carries TRBV14 and TRBJ2-2, with 14 bases lining up with TRBD2. Germline V gene sequence: CDR1 SGHDN, CDR2 FVKESK. This CDR3 is built from 15 residues. V gave up 4 bases and J gave up 9 bases; unmatched junction bases: 4. CDR3 loop: CASSRGLAGGRELFF. The CDR3 DNA sequence: TGTGCCAGCAGCCGAGGACTAGCGGGAGGCCGGGAGCTGTTTTTT.

The V and J genes are TRBV12-5 and TRBJ2-2, with 7 bases identical to TRBD1. The ends lost 7 bases at V and 2 bases at J; junction bases unmatched: 10. In germline, CDR1 is LGHNT, CDR2 FRNRAP. This CDR3 has 16 amino acids. CDR3 sequence reads: CASDADRVGNTGELFF. The CDR3 region has the DNA TGTGCTAGTGACGCCGACAGGGTAGGAAACACCGGGGAGCTGTTTTTT.

V and J are TRBV6-5 and TRBJ2-1; 8 nucleotides align to TRBD2. V was pared by 9 bases and J by 6 bases, with 13 bases of the junction left unmatched. Germline V CDR1 and CDR2: MNHEY, SVGAGI. The CDR3 is 15 residues long. DNA of the CDR3: TGTGCCAGTCGATCTTGGGCTAGCGGGTCCAATGAGCAGTTCTTC. This codes for CASRSWASGSNEQFF.

The rearrangement uses TRBV7-2 and TRBJ2-2; the D gene is possibly TRBD1 (5 bases). This CDR3 region has 16 residues. Per the germline V gene, CDR1 is SGHTA and CDR2 is FQGNSA. The germline V and J ends were trimmed by 1 base and 0 bases, with 9 bases remaining between them. CDR3 protein: CASSLGTGANTGELFF. In DNA form, the CDR3 reads TGTGCCAGCAGCTTAGGCACAGGCGCGAACACCGGGGAGCTGTTTTTT.

This chain uses TRBV29-1 with TRBJ1-2; D call uncertain. Germline V gene sequence: CDR1 SQVTM, CDR2 ANQGSEA. The V end was cut by 2 bases, the J end by 6 bases, with 4 bases between. CDR3 length: 10 amino acids. For the CDR3, the DNA is TGCAGCGTTGAATCCGATGGCTACACCTTC. Translation gives CSVESDGYTF.

CDR3 DNA: TGTGCCAGCAGCCGACTAGCGGGAGTTCTTTGGGAGACCCAGTACTTC. This translates into CASSRLAGVLWETQYF. V and J are TRBV7-9 and TRBJ2-5; 12 nucleotides align to TRBD2. From germline, CDR1 is SEHNR and CDR2 FQNEAQ (reference sequence). J was trimmed by 5 bases and V by 5 bases; bases with no gene match: 9. The CDR3 has 16 amino acids.

In DNA, the CDR3 is TGTGCCAGCAGTAGGAGTAACAATCAGCCCCAGCATTTT. Its translation: CASSRSNNQPQHF. The chain carries TRBV27 and TRBJ1-5; D gene uncertain. Per germline, CDR1 MNHEY and CDR2 SMNVEV (reference sequence). CDR3 length: 13 residues. V gave up 5 bases and J gave up 3 bases, with 8 bases separating them.

This clone has just a few counts. The chain combines TRBV6-5 with TRBJ1-1; D is undetermined. Trimming pared 0 bases from V and 11 bases from J, leaving 16 bases between. This CDR3 has 14 amino acids. Germline CDR1 is MNHEY and CDR2 is SVGAGI. Written as DNA, the CDR3 is TGTGCCAGCAGTTACTCGAGTCTCGAGGGTAGGGCTTTCTTT. It translates to CASSYSSLEGRAFF.

This sequence joins TRBV5-5 and TRBJ1-1; unclear D gene. The CDR3 is 13 amino acids. V was clipped by 0 bases and J by 5 bases, with 8 bases between them. Germline V gene lookup returns CDR1 SGHKS and CDR2 YYEKEE (reference sequence). The CDR3 region has the DNA TGTGCCAGCAGCTTGGCGGACTGGACTGAAGCTTTCTTT. It specifies CASSLADWTEAFF. Full variable domain (outside the CDR3, taken from reference TRBV5-5 and TRBJ1-1): DAGVTQSPTHLIKTRGQQVTLRCSPISGHKSVSWYQQVLGQGPQFIFQYYEKEERGRGNFPDRFSARQFPNYSSELNVNALLLGDSALYLCASSLADWTEAFFGQGTRLTVV.

The chain is built from TRBV7-9 and TRBJ2-5; D is undetermined. The DNA end is more similar to TRBJ2-7, so the J call may be wrong. In germline, CDR1 is SEHNR, CDR2 FQNEAQ (reference sequence). This CDR3 spans 12 amino acids. CDR3 protein: CASSLISYEQYF. CDR3 bases: TGTGCCAGCAGCTTAATTTCCTACGAGCAGTACTTC.

For the CDR3, the DNA is TGTGCCAGCAGCAACCAGGGACTAGCGGTCACAGATACGCAGTATTTT. Translation: CASSNQGLAVTDTQYF. The V and J genes are TRBV2 and TRBJ2-3; 11 nucleotides agree with TRBD2. CDR3 length equals 16 residues. V gave up 6 bases and J gave up 2 bases; unmatched junction bases: 7. The germline V gene has CDR1 SNHLY and CDR2 FYNNEI.